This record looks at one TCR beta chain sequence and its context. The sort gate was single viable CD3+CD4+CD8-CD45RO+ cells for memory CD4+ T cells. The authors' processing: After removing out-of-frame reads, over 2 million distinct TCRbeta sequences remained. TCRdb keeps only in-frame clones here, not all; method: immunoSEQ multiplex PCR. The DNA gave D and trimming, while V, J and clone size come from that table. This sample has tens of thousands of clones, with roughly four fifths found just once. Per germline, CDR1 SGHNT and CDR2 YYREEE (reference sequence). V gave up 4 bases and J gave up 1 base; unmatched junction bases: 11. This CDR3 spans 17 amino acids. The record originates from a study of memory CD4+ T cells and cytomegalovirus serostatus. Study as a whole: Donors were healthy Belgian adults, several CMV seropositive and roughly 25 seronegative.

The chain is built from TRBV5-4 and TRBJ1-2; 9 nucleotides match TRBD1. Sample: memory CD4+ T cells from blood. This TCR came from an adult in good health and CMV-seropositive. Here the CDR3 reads CASSEGQGSVLNYGYTF. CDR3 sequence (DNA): TGTGCCAGCAGCGAGGGACAGGGTTCCGTTCTTAACTATGGCTACACCTTC.